This is a list of T cell receptor beta chains from one sample in a study of beta chain features in type 1 diabetes. The data were produced by immunoSEQ multiplex PCR, yet TCRdb's version contains in-frame clones alone and is incomplete. The table lists 350,000 to 400,000 clones, 10% to 15% of them singletons. Sequencing was performed on naive CD4+ T cells from blood. The receptors were gathered from a woman younger than 30 with type 1 diabetes. Both conserved end residues are part of each CDR3. A D gene is named only where the DNA matches it firmly. The size entry is marked missing in some rows and otherwise reads once, few, many or a size class.

NA | TRBJ1-4 | TRBV7-2 | TRBD1 | CASSSDRAGEKLFF | TGTGCCAGCAGCTCCGACAGGGCGGGTGAAAAACTGTTTTTT
few | TRBJ1-1 | TRBV18 | NA | CASSPPENTEAFF | TGTGCCAGCTCACCCCCAGAGAACACTGAAGCTTTCTTT
few | TRBJ2-3 | TRBV5-4 | NA | CASSPTGNTDTQYF | TGTGCCAGCAGCCCGACAGGTAACACAGATACGCAGTATTTT
few | TRBJ2-7 | TRBV7-9 | TRBD1 | CASSSWTGTGEQYF | TGTGCCAGCAGCTCGTGGACAGGGACGGGCGAGCAGTACTTC
NA | TRBJ1-4 | TRBV7-9 | NA | CASSSILQGSNEKLFF | TGTGCCAGCAGCTCGATCCTCCAGGGGTCTAATGAAAAACTGTTTTTT
NA | TRBJ1-1 | TRBV9 | NA | CASSAGGKSTEAFF | TGTGCCAGCAGCGCCGGGGGGAAGTCCACTGAAGCTTTCTTT
few | TRBJ2-5 | TRBV28 | TRBD1 | CASSIQTGGEETQYF | TGTGCCAGCAGTATCCAGACAGGGGGCGAAGAGACCCAGTACTTC
NA | TRBJ2-7 | TRBV5-1 | NA | CASSILDSPYEQYF | TGCGCCAGCAGCATACTCGACAGCCCCTACGAGCAGTACTTC
NA | TRBJ2-2 | TRBV5-1 | TRBD2 | CASSPGRADTGELFF | TGCGCCAGCAGCCCCGGGAGGGCCGACACCGGGGAGCTGTTTTTT
NA | TRBJ2-6 | TRBV9 | TRBD2 | CASSVGGTVRSGANVLTF | TGTGCCAGCAGCGTGGGGGGGACGGTCCGCTCTGGGGCCAACGTCCTGACTTTC
NA | TRBJ2-7 | TRBV23-1 | TRBD1 | CASSHEPGGFDEQYF | TGCGCCAGCAGCCACGAACCAGGGGGCTTCGACGAGCAGTACTTC
few | TRBJ1-6 | TRBV10-3 | NA | CATRVVENSPLHF | TGTGCCACCAGGGTTGTGGAGAATTCACCCCTCCACTTT
few | TRBJ2-1 | TRBV13 | NA | CASSLALTSFHEQFF | TGTGCCAGCAGCTTAGCTCTTACTAGCTTCCATGAGCAGTTCTTC
once | TRBJ1-5 | TRBV28 | NA | CASSFGGGTQHF | TGTGCCAGCAGTTTTGGGGGGGGTACCCAGCATTTT
NA | TRBJ2-7 | TRBV28 | TRBD1 | CASSSGQGQEYF | TGTGCCAGCAGTTCCGGACAGGGGCAAGAGTACTTC
NA | TRBJ1-4 | TRBV15 | TRBD1 | CATSRDFGTGVDEKLFF | TGTGCCACCAGCAGAGATTTCGGGACAGGGGTCGATGAAAAACTGTTTTTT
few | TRBJ1-2 | TRBV28 | NA | CASSLPLYGYTF | TGTGCCAGCAGCCTACCGCTCTATGGCTACACCTTC
few | TRBJ2-7 | TRBV5-1 | TRBD2 | CASSKLTSGPHEQYF | TGCGCCAGCAGCAAACTGACTAGCGGGCCCCACGAGCAGTACTTC
NA | TRBJ2-7 | TRBV7-9 | NA | CASSFRGGEGKDEQYF | TGTGCCAGCAGCTTTAGGGGGGGAGAGGGGAAGGACGAGCAGTACTTC
few | TRBJ1-2 | TRBV5-4 | NA | CASSLKLYGYTF | TGTGCCAGCAGCTTGAAACTCTATGGCTACACCTTC
NA | TRBJ2-3 | TRBV15 | TRBD1 | CATSPGTDTDTQYF | TGTGCCACCAGCCCCGGGACAGACACAGATACGCAGTATTTT
few | TRBJ2-2 | TRBV4-3 | TRBD2 | CASSQRLVVTSGNTGELFF | TGCGCCAGCAGCCAACGGCTTGTGGTGACTAGCGGGAACACCGGGGAGCTGTTTTTT
few | TRBJ2-5 | TRBV5-6 | TRBD2 | CASSPPGGQETQYF | TGTGCCAGCAGCCCCCCGGGGGGTCAAGAGACCCAGTACTTC
few | TRBJ1-1 | TRBV30 | NA | CAWSPLLEAFF | TGTGCCTGGAGTCCTCTTTTGGAAGCTTTCTTT
NA | TRBJ2-3 | TRBV5-4 | TRBD2 | CASTLAATDTQYF | TGTGCCAGCACCCTAGCGGCCACAGATACGCAGTATTTT
NA | TRBJ2-7 | TRBV7-2 | NA | CASSLGNSYEQYF | TGTGCCAGCAGCCTCGGGAATTCCTACGAGCAGTACTTC
NA | TRBJ2-7 | TRBV9 | NA | CASSAQGNEQYF | TGTGCCAGCAGCGCCCAGGGGAACGAGCAGTACTTC